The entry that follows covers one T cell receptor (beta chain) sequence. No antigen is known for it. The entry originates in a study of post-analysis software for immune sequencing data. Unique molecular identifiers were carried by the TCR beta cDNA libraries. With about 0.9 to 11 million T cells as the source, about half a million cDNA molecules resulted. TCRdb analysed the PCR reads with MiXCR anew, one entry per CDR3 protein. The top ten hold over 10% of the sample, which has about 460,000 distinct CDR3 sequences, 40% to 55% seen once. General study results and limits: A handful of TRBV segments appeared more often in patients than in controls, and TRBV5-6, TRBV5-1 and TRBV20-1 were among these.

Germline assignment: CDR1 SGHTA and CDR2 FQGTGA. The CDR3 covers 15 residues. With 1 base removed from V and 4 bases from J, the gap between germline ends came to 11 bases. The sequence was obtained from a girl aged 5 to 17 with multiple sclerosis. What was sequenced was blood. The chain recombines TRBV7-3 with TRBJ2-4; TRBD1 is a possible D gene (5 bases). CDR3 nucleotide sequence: TGTGCCAGCAGCTTAAGCAGGGTTACAAAAAACATTCAGTACTTC. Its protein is CASSLSRVTKNIQYF. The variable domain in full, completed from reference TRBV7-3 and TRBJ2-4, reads GAGVSQTPSNKVTEKGKYVELRCDPISGHTALYWYRQSLGQGPEFLIYFQGTGAADDSGLPNDRFFAVRPEGSVSTLKIQRTERGDSAVYLCASSLSRVTKNIQYFGAGTRLSVL.